This is a list of T cell receptor beta chains from one sample in a study of T cell responses to AZD1222 COVID-19 vaccine. Assay: immunoSEQ multiplex PCR; the TCRdb copy retains only in-frame clones and omits some. This table holds some 120,000 clones, about nine tenths found once. The material was peripheral blood, obtained on day 0 of AZD1222 vaccination. The receptors stem from an adult in good health. The CDR3 runs from the conserved cysteine through the conserved F or W. The D gene is left open where the match is weak. Some rows mark clone size as missing; the rest say once, few, many or name a class of expanded clone.

TRBD2,NA,TRBV7-9,TRBJ2-1,TGTGCCAGCAGCTTAACAGCGGGGAATGAGCAGTTCTTC,CASSLTAGNEQFF
NA,NA,TRBV7-2,TRBJ2-3,TGTGCCAGCAGCTTACGCACAGATACGCAGTATTTT,CASSLRTDTQYF
NA,NA,TRBV10-3,TRBJ2-2,TGTGCCATCAGTGAGTACCGGACAACCGGGGAGCTGTTTTTT,CAISEYRTTGELFF
NA,NA,TRBV3-1/TRBV3-2,TRBJ2-3,TGTGCCAGCAGCCAAGATAGGGGGGGGGAGACAGATACGCAGTATTTT,CASSQDRGGETDTQYF
NA,NA,TRBV28,TRBJ1-2,TGTGCCAGCAGCTACCCGCCCCCGGGACCCCATCGGGACTATGGCTACACCTTC,CASSYPPPGPHRDYGYTF
NA,NA,TRBV2,TRBJ2-7,TGTGCCAGCAACGAGCAGTACTTC,CASNEQYF
NA,few,TRBV6-6,TRBJ2-1,TGTGCCAGCACTCCGGCCGGACGGACCTCATACAATGAGCAGTTCTTC,CASTPAGRTSYNEQFF
TRBD2,NA,TRBV7-9,TRBJ2-7,TGTGCCAGCAGCTTAGAAGGACTAGCGGCCTTCAGGGGGGAGCAGTACTTC,CASSLEGLAAFRGEQYF
TRBD1,NA,TRBV11-1,TRBJ2-7,TGTGCCAGCAGCTTCAGACAGGGAATCTACGAGCAGTACTTC,CASSFRQGIYEQYF
TRBD1,few,TRBV28,TRBJ1-2,TGTGCCAGCAGTCCACCAGACAGGGGGAGAATTGGCTACACCTTC,CASSPPDRGRIGYTF
TRBD2,NA,TRBV7-9,TRBJ2-5,TGTGCCAGCAGCCCAGCGGCTAGCGGGAGACCGTGGGGAGAGACCCAGTACTTC,CASSPAASGRPWGETQYF
NA,once,TRBV11-2,TRBJ1-1,TGTGCCAGCACCCAGTCAGGACAGAGGAACACTGAAGCTTTCTTT,CASTQSGQRNTEAFF
NA,NA,TRBV28,TRBJ2-7,TGTGCCAGCTTACGGGTGGGATGGGACGGATGGGTCCTTTACGAGCAGTACTTC,CASLRVGWDGWVLYEQYF
NA,few,TRBV3-1/TRBV3-2,TRBJ2-7,TGTGCCAGCAGCCAAGATATGGCAGGGATGGACTACGAGCAGTACTTC,CASSQDMAGMDYEQYF
NA,NA,TRBV5-1,TRBJ2-5,TGCGCCAGCACTTCAGGGTGGAGGGAAGAGACCCAGTACTTC,CASTSGWREETQYF
NA,NA,TRBV19,TRBJ1-2,TGTGCCAGTAGTATAGGCAGAGTCTCGGGCTACACCTTC,CASSIGRVSGYTF
NA,NA,TRBV24-1,TRBJ2-5,TGTGCCACCAGTCAGACCCATACGGGTGGACAAGAGACCCAGTACTTC,CATSQTHTGGQETQYF
TRBD1,once,TRBV7-2,TRBJ2-7,TGTGCCAGCAGCTTGTCAGGGGGCATGACCTACGAGCAGTACTTC,CASSLSGGMTYEQYF
TRBD2,NA,TRBV27,TRBJ2-7,TGTGCCAGCAGTCCGGGACTAGCTAACGAGCAGTACTTC,CASSPGLANEQYF
NA,NA,TRBV7-2,TRBJ1-1,TGTGCCAGCAGCTTAGCGAAGACCATGAACACTGAAGCTTTCTTT,CASSLAKTMNTEAFF
NA,NA,TRBV5-1,TRBJ2-1,TGCGCCAGCAGCTTGGACGGCTACAATGAGCAGTTCTTC,CASSLDGYNEQFF
TRBD1,NA,TRBV4-2,TRBJ2-1,TGTGCCAGCAGCCGCAGCCCCGGGACAGGGAATTCCCAGCAGTTCTTC,CASSRSPGTGNSQQFF
NA,NA,TRBV1,TRBJ2-7,TGCACCAGCAGCCAAGATCCCAGCGGGGGGCCGAGCTCCTACGAGCAGTACTTC,CTSSQDPSGGPSSYEQYF
TRBD2,NA,TRBV6-1,TRBJ2-1,TGTGCCAGCAGTGAACTGAGGACTAGCGGGGGCAATGAGCAGTTCTTC,CASSELRTSGGNEQFF
TRBD1,NA,TRBV2,TRBJ2-1,TGTGCCAGCAGTCGACAGGGGGCCTACAATGAGCAGTTCTTC,CASSRQGAYNEQFF
NA,NA,TRBV19,TRBJ1-1,TGTGCCAGTAGTATCACAGGGAAGGGTGAAGCTTTCTTT,CASSITGKGEAFF
TRBD1,NA,TRBV6-2/TRBV6-3,TRBJ1-2,TGTGCCAGCAGTCAAACAGGGGGCGCGGGCGGCTACACCTTC,CASSQTGGAGGYTF
TRBD2,NA,TRBV7-9,TRBJ2-5,TGTGCCAGCAGCTTTGCCCTAGCGGGAGGGAAAGAGACCCAGTACTTC,CASSFALAGGKETQYF
NA,NA,TRBV10-3,TRBJ1-6,TGTGCCACCACAGACTATAATTCACCCCTCCACTTT,CATTDYNSPLHF
NA,few,TRBV9,TRBJ1-1,TGTGCCAGCAGCGAATGGACAGTCTCGAACACTGAAGCTTTCTTT,CASSEWTVSNTEAFF
NA,NA,TRBV12-3/TRBV12-4,TRBJ2-2,TGTGCCAGCAGGGGCGGAGGTAGCGGGGAGCTGTTTTTT,CASRGGGSGELFF
NA,NA,TRBV6-5,TRBJ1-5,TGTGCCAGCAGCAACGAGGGGTATCAGCCCCAGCATTTT,CASSNEGYQPQHF
NA,NA,TRBV5-1,TRBJ2-3,TGCGCCAGCAGCTTGGCCAAAGGGATAGATACGCAGTATTTT,CASSLAKGIDTQYF
NA,NA,TRBV19,TRBJ2-7,TGTGCCAGTCGCCTGTCCCCCCTTGGGGACGGAGCCTACGAGCAGTACTTC,CASRLSPLGDGAYEQYF
TRBD2,NA,TRBV5-1,TRBJ2-3,TGCGCCAGCAGCCCCGGGACTAGCAGCACAGATACGCAGTATTTT,CASSPGTSSTDTQYF
NA,NA,TRBV28,TRBJ1-4,TGTGCCAGCAGTTTAATGGGGGCGGGAAGTGAAAAACTGTTTTTT,CASSLMGAGSEKLFF
NA,once,TRBV28,TRBJ2-7,TGTGCCAGCAGTTTCGGGGGAGGTTACGAGCAGTACTTC,CASSFGGGYEQYF
NA,NA,TRBV6-2/TRBV6-3,TRBJ1-3,TGTGCCAGCAGTCCCACCGGGGCCGGAAACACCATATATTTT,CASSPTGAGNTIYF
NA,NA,TRBV10-3,TRBJ2-5,TGTGCCATCAGTTGGCTGGGGGTCCAAGAGACCCAGTACTTC,CAISWLGVQETQYF
TRBD2,once,TRBV20-1,TRBJ2-1,TGCAGTGCTAGTTACGACTTTGGGACTAGCGGGAGTGGGCTATACAATGAGCAGTTCTTC,CSASYDFGTSGSGLYNEQFF
NA,NA,TRBV7-8,TRBJ2-7,TGTGCCAGCAGCCAGAGGAGGGACCAGACCAACTACGAGCAGTACTTC,CASSQRRDQTNYEQYF
NA,NA,TRBV6-5,TRBJ1-1,TGTGCCAGCATCGCCGACTTGAACACTGAAGCTTTCTTT,CASIADLNTEAFF
NA,NA,TRBV10-3,TRBJ1-2,TGTGCCATCAGTGCACTGGGGGCAGGTTCGCCGGTGGGCTACACCTTC,CAISALGAGSPVGYTF
TRBD1,NA,TRBV7-9,TRBJ1-5,TGTGCCAGCAGCTTTGGGGACAGGGTGGCCGATAGCAATCAGCCCCAGCATTTT,CASSFGDRVADSNQPQHF
NA,NA,TRBV7-9,TRBJ1-4,TGTGCCAGCAGCTTAGAAGGTCGGGGGGCTAATGAAAAACTGTTTTTT,CASSLEGRGANEKLFF
TRBD1,NA,TRBV6-5,TRBJ2-3,TGTGCCAGCAGTTACTCAATTGGACAGGGGGCAGATACGCAGTATTTT,CASSYSIGQGADTQYF
TRBD1,few,TRBV30,TRBJ1-4,TGTGCCTGGAGTTATACAGGGGGCCGTGAAAAACTGTTTTTT,CAWSYTGGREKLFF
NA,NA,TRBV19,TRBJ1-1,TGTGCCAGTAGGCTGATCGGACCGAACACTGAAGCTTTCTTT,CASRLIGPNTEAFF